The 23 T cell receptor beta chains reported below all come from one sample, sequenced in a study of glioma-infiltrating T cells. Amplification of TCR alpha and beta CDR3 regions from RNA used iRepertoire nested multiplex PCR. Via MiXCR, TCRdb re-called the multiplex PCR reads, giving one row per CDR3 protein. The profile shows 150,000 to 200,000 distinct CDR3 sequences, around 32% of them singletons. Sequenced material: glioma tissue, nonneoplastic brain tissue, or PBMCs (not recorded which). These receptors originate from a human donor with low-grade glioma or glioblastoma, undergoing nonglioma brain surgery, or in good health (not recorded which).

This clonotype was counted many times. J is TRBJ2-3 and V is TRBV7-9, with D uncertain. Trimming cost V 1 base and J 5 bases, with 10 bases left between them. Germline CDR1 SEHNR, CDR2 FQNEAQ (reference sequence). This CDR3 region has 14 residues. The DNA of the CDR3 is TGTGCCAGCAGCTTAGATTTGAGGCGAGATACGCAGTATTTT. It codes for CASSLDLRRDTQYF.

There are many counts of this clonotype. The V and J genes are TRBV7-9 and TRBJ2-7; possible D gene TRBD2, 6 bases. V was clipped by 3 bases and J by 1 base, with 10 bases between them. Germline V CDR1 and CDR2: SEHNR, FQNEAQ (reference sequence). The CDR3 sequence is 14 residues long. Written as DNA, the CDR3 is TGTGCCAGCAGCTTTGGAGGGTATTCCTACGAGCAGTACTTC. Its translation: CASSFGGYSYEQYF.

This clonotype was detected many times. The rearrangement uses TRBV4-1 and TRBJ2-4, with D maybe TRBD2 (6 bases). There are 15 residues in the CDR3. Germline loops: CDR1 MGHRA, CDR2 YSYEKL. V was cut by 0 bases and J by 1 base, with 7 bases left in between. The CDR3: CASSQDRGAKNIQYF. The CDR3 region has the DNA TGCGCCAGCAGCCAAGATCGGGGGGCCAAAAACATTCAGTACTTC.

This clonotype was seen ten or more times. CDR3 in DNA: TGCAGTGCTAGCTTCGGGGATAACTATGGCTACACCTTC. Protein product: CSASFGDNYGYTF. V usage is TRBV20-1 and J usage is TRBJ1-2, with D unresolved. There are 13 residues in the CDR3. V shed 3 bases and J shed 1 base, with 9 bases lying between them. The V gene's germline CDR1 is DFQATT and CDR2 SNEGSKA (reference sequence).

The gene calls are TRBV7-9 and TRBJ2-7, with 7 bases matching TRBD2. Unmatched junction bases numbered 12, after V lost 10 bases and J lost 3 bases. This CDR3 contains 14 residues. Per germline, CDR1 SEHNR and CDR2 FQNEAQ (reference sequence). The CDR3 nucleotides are TGTGCCAACAGTGAAGGGCTAGCGGTCTACGAGCAGTACTTC. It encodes CANSEGLAVYEQYF.

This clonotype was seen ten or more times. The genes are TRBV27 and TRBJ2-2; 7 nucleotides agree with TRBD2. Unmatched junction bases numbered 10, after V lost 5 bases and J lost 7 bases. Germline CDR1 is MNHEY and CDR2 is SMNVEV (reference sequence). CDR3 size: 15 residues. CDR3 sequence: CASSPLRGDGGELFF. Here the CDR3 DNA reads TGTGCCAGCAGTCCCCTCCGGGGGGATGGCGGGGAGCTGTTTTTT.

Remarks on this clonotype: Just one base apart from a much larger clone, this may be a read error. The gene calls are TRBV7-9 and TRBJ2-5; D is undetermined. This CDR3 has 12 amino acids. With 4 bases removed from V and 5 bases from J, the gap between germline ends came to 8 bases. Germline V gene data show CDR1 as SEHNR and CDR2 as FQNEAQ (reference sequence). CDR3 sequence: CASSYQGETQYF. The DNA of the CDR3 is TGTGCCAGCAGCTACCAAGGGGAGACCCAGTACTTC.

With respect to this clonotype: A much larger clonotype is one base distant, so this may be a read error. The CDR3 DNA reads as TGCGCCGGCAGCCAAGCGGGGGACGCCTACGAGCAGTACTTC. Its translation: CAGSQAGDAYEQYF. The rearrangement joins TRBV4-1 to TRBJ2-7, with TRBD2 matching 8 bases. CDR3 size: 14 residues. Germline V gives CDR1 MGHRA, CDR2 YSYEKL.

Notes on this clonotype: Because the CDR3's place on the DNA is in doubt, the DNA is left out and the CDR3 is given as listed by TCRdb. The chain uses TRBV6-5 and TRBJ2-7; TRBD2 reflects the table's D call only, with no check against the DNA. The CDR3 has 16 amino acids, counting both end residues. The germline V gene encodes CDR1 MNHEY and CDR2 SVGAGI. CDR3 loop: CAISYSCLPSGYEQYF.

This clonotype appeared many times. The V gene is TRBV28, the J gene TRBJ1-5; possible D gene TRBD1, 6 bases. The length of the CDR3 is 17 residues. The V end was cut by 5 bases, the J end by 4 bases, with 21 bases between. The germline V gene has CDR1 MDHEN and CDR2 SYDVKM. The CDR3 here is CASSPPVGTSPNQPQHF. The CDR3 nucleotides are TGTGCCAGCAGTCCCCCCGTTGGGACAAGCCCTAATCAGCCCCAGCATTTT.

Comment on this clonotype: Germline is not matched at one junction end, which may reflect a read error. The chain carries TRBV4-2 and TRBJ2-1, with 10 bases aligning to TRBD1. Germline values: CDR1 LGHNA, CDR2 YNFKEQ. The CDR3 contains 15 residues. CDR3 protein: CASIQAWDRGNEQFF. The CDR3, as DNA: TGTGCCAGCATCCAAGCCTGGGACAGGGGCAATGAGCAGTTCTTC.

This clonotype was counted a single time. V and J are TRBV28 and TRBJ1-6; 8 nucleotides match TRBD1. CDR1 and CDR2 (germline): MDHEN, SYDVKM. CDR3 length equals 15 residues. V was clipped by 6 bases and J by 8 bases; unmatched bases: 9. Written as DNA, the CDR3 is TGTGCCAGCAGCTCCGAAGGGACAGGAGATTCACCCCTCCACTTT. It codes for CASSSEGTGDSPLHF.

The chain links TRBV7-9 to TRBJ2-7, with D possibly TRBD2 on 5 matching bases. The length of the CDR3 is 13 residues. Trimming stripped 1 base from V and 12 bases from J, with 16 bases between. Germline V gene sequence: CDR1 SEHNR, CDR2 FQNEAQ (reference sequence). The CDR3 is CASSLGADYEGYF. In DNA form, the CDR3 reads TGTGCCAGCAGCTTAGGGGCTGACTACGAGGGGTACTTC.

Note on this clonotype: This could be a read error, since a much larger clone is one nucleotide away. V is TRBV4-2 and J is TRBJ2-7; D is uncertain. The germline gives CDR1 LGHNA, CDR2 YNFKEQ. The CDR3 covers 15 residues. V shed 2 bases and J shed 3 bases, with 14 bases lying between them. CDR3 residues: CASSQYVDVDYEQYF. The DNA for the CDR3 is TGTGCCAGCAGCCAATATGTAGACGTGGACTACGAGCAGTACTTC.

The CDR3 region is CASSTDLTNYGYTF. DNA of the CDR3: TGTGCCAGCAGTACCGACCTGACCAACTATGGCTACACCTTC. The chain employs TRBV12-3 or TRBV12-4 and TRBJ1-2; no reliable D call. There are 14 residues in the CDR3. V lost 5 bases to trimming and J lost 2 bases, with 12 bases between them.

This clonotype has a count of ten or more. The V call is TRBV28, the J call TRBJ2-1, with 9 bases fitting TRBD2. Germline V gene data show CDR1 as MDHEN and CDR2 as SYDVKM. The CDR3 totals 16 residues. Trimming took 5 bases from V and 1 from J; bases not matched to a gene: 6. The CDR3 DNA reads TGTGCCAGCAGTCCTATTAGCGGGAGATCCTACAATGAGCAGTTCTTC. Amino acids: CASSPISGRSYNEQFF.

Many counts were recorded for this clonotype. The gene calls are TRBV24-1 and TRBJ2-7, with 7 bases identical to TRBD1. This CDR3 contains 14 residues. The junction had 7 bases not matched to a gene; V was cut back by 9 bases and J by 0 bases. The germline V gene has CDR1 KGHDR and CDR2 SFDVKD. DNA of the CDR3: TGTGCCACCTCGTCCGGGGACAGCTCCTACGAGCAGTACTTC. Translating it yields CATSSGDSSYEQYF.

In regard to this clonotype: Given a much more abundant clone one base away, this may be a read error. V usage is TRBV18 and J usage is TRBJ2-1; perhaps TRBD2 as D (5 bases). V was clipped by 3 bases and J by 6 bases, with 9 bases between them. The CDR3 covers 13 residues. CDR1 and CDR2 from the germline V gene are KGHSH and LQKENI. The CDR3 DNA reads TGTGCCAGCTCACCCCCCGAGGGCAATGAGCAGTTCTTC. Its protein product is CASSPPEGNEQFF.

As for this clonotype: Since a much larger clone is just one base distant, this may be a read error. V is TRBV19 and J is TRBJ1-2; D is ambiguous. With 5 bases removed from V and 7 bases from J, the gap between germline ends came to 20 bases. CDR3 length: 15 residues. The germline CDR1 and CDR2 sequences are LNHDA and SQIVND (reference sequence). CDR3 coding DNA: TGTGCCAGTAGTCCGGAGGAGAGGGCTGAGTTTGGCTACACCTTC. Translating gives CASSPEERAEFGYTF.

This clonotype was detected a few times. The CDR3 DNA sequence: TGTGCCAGCAGTTTAGCGACTAGCGGGAAAGCTGAGCAGTTCTTC. Its protein product is CASSLATSGKAEQFF. This chain joins TRBV12-3 or TRBV12-4 and TRBJ2-1; 11 bases match TRBD2. The CDR3 covers 15 residues. Germline trimming cut 0 bases from V and 9 bases from J; bases unmatched to any gene: 4.

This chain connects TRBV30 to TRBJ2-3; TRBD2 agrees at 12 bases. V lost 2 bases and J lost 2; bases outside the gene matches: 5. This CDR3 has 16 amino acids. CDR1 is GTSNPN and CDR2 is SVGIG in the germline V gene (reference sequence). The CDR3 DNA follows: TGTGCCTGGAGTCCAGGACTAGCGGGATTCACAGATACGCAGTATTTT. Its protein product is CAWSPGLAGFTDTQYF.

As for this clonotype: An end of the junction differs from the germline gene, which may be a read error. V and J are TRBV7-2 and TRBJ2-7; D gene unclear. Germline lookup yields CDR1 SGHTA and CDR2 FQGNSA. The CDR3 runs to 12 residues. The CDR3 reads CAISRDRYEQYF. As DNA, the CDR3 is TGTGCCATCAGCCGAGACCGATACGAGCAGTACTTC.

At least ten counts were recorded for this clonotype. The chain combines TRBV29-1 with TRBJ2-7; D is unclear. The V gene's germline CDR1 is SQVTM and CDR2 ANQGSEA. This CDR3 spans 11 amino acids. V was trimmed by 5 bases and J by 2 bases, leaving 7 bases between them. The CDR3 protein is CSVPGAYEQYF. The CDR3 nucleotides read TGCAGCGTTCCTGGGGCCTACGAGCAGTACTTC.